Here is one TCR beta chain with its context. Its target is not known. The sample comes from a study of cytomegalovirus exposure and HLA in healthy donors. Looking at the study overall: A prior study identified 117 million unique TCR beta sequences from some 200 million T cells. Study-wide results and limits: Relative to the roughly 690-donor mean, N-insertions were reportedly fewer in an Asian-associated ancestry cluster in a later analysis. Most TCR sequences were rare, but some public TCRs occurred in many donors. Reportedly, HLA-A and HLA-B alleles of most subjects were accurately predicted from TCR beta.

The PCR had 60 Vbeta and 13 Jbeta primers. The data were produced by immunoSEQ multiplex PCR, yet TCRdb's version contains in-frame clones alone and is incomplete. The sample holds 49,000 or so clones. Germline assignment: CDR1 MNHEY and CDR2 SVGAGI. Trimming pared 7 bases from V and 1 base from J, leaving 14 bases between. The CDR3 runs to 14 residues. The sample was PBMCs. This rearrangement joins TRBV6-5 to TRBJ2-7; the D gene is possibly TRBD1 (6 bases). The receptor's source is a man between 35 and 55 years old in good health and CMV-seropositive. CDR3 protein: CASKQDRLSYEQYF. CDR3 sequence (DNA): TGTGCCAGCAAGCAAGACAGGCTATCCTACGAGCAGTACTTC.